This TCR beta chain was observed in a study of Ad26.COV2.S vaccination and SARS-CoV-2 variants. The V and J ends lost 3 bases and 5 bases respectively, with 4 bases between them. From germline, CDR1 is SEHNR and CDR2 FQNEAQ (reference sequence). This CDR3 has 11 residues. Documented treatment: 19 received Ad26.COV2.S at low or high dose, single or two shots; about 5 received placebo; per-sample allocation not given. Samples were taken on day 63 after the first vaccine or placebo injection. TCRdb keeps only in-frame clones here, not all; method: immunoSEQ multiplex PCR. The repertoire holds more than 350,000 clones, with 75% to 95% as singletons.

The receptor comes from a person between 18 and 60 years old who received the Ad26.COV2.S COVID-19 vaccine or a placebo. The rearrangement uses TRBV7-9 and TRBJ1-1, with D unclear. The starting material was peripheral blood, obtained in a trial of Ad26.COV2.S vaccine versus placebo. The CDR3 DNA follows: TGTGCCAGCAGCTTTGAGACTGAAGCTTTCTTT. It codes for CASSFETEAFF.